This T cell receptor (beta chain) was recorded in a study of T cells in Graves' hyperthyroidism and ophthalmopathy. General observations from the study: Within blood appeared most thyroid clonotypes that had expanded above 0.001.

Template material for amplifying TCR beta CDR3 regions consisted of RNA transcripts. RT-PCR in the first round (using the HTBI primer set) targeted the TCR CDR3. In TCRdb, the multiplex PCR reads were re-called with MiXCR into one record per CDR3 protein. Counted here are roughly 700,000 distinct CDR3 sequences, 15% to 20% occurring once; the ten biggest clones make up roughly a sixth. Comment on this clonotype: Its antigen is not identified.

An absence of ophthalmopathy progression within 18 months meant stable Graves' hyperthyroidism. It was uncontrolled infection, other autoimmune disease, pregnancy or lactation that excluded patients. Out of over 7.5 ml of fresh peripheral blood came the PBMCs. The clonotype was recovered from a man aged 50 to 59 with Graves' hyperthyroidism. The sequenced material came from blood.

For the CDR3, the DNA is TGTGCCAGCAGTTACCAACAGGGATGGCAGTACTTC. Translating gives CASSYQQGWQYF. The V call is TRBV7-9, the J call TRBJ2-7; D is possibly TRBD1 (6 bases). Trimming shortened V by 6 bases and J by 9 bases, and 15 bases separated the two germline ends. Germline V lookup: CDR1 SEHNR, CDR2 FQNEAQ (reference sequence). The CDR3 spans 12 residues.